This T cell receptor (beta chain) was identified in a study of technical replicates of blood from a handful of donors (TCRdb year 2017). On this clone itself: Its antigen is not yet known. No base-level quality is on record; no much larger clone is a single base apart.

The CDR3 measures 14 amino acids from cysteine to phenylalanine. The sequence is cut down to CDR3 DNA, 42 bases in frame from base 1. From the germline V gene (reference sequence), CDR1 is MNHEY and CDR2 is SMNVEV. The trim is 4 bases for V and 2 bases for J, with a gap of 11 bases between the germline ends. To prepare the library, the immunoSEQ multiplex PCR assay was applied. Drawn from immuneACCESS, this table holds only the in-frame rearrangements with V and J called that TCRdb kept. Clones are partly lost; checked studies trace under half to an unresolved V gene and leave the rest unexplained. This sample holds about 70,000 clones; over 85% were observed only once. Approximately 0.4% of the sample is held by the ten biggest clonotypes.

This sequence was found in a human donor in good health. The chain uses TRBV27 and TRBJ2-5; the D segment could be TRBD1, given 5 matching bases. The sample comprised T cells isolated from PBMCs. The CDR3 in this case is CASSWSGAQETQYF. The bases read TGTGCCAGCAGTTGGTCTGGGGCGCAAGAGACCCAGTACTTC.